The 28 T cell receptor beta chains reported below all come from one sample, sequenced in a study of cytomegalovirus exposure and HLA in healthy donors. With 60 Vbeta and 13 Jbeta primers, the PCR was carried out. TCRdb's copy holds only in-frame clones and misses some; the assay was immunoSEQ multiplex PCR. The sample gives about 170,000 clones, 80% to 85% of which show up once; approximately 1.2% is in the top ten. The source material was PBMCs. Every receptor here comes from a boy between 2 and 15 years old in good health and CMV-seronegative.

The table lists this clone with a few counts. The sample contains more than one DNA sequence encoding this CDR3. The CDR3 bases are TGTGCCAGCAGCGTAGGGGGGGGCTCCTACAATGAGCAGTTCTTC. This codes for CASSVGGGSYNEQFF. The rearrangement joins TRBV9 to TRBJ2-1, with 7 bases aligning to TRBD2. CDR1 and CDR2 from the germline V gene are SGDLS and YYNGEE. With 0 bases clipped from V and 0 bases from J, the junction kept 0 bases outside the gene matches. The CDR3 loop spans 15 amino acids. The full variable domain, rest sourced from reference TRBV9 and TRBJ2-1, is DSGVTQTPKHLITATGQRVTLRCSPRSGDLSVYWYQQSLDQGLQFLIQYYNGEERAKGNILERFSAQQFPDLHSELNLSSLELGDSALYFCASSVGGGSYNEQFFGPGTRLTVL.

This chain joins TRBV6-6 and TRBJ1-4, with 7 bases fitting TRBD1. J was trimmed by 7 bases and V by 2 bases; bases with no gene match: 4. The CDR3 is 14 amino acids. Germline V gene data show CDR1 as MNHNY and CDR2 as SVGAGI (reference sequence). CDR3 bases: TGTGCCAGCAGTTACGGCACAGGGGTTGAAAAACTGTTTTTT. It is translated as CASSYGTGVEKLFF.

The rearrangement uses TRBV11-2 and TRBJ1-1; D is unclear. CDR3 length: 13 amino acids. V was clipped by 6 bases and J by 0 bases, with 8 bases between them. The germline gives CDR1 SGHAT, CDR2 FQNNGV. This CDR3 reads CASRLEVNTEAFF. The CDR3 DNA reads as TGTGCCAGCAGATTGGAGGTGAACACTGAAGCTTTCTTT.

J is TRBJ2-4 and V is TRBV15; TRBD2 matches at 12 bases. This CDR3 region has 13 residues. Germline values: CDR1 LNHNV, CDR2 YYDKDF (reference sequence). The junction had 4 bases not matched to a gene; V was cut back by 5 bases and J by 11 bases. CDR3 in amino acids: CATSETSGRVQYF. CDR3 nucleotides: TGTGCCACCAGCGAGACTAGCGGGAGAGTTCAGTACTTC.

CDR3: CASSLETGNYGYTF. CDR3 sequence (DNA): TGTGCCAGCAGCTTGGAGACCGGGAACTATGGCTACACCTTC. The chain has TRBV5-6 and TRBJ1-2; D gene ambiguous. Trimming stripped 0 bases from V and 2 bases from J, with 8 bases between. The CDR3 runs to 14 residues. Germline V gene data show CDR1 as SGHDT and CDR2 as YYEEEE.

The J gene is TRBJ1-1, the V gene TRBV29-1, with 8 nucleotides matching TRBD1. V was clipped by 4 bases and J by 7 bases; unmatched bases: 5. The CDR3 is made up of 12 amino acids. The germline V gene encodes CDR1 SQVTM and CDR2 ANQGSEA. The CDR3 loop is CSVASGTGEAFF. The CDR3 DNA reads TGCAGCGTTGCCTCCGGGACAGGTGAAGCTTTCTTT.

This CDR3 is CASSLTRDGYTF. CDR3 nucleotides: TGTGCCAGCAGCTTAACCAGGGATGGCTACACCTTC. This chain joins TRBV7-2 and TRBJ1-2; D might be TRBD1 (5 bases). The V gene's germline CDR1 is SGHTA and CDR2 FQGNSA. The CDR3 consists of 12 residues. Trimming stripped 2 bases from V and 6 bases from J, with 7 bases between.

The rearrangement links TRBV5-1 to TRBJ1-3; TRBD1 is a possible D gene (5 bases). V lost 1 base, J lost 4 bases, and 15 bases lay in between. The CDR3 covers 16 residues. The germline gives CDR1 SGHRS, CDR2 YFSETQ. The CDR3 is CASSLSNRAGGNTIYF. In DNA, the CDR3 is TGCGCCAGCAGCTTGTCGAACCGCGCAGGGGGAAACACCATATATTTT.

This chain joins TRBV5-1 and TRBJ2-7; TRBD2 might be the D (5 bases). Germline lookup yields CDR1 SGHRS and CDR2 YFSETQ. CDR3 length equals 13 residues. V was clipped by 0 bases and J by 5 bases, with 9 bases between them. This chain's CDR3 is CASSLAGGDEQYF. In nucleotides, the CDR3 is TGCGCCAGCAGCTTGGCCGGAGGTGACGAGCAGTACTTC.

The chain is built from TRBV4-1 and TRBJ2-1; 7 nucleotides align to TRBD2. J lost 3 bases, V lost 3 bases, and 2 bases had no gene match. CDR3 length: 14 amino acids. Germline CDR1 is MGHRA and CDR2 is YSYEKL. The CDR3 DNA is TGCGCCAGCAGCCAGCGGGAGTACTACAATGAGCAGTTCTTC. Its protein is CASSQREYYNEQFF.

V usage is TRBV11-2 and J usage is TRBJ2-5; the D is unclear. V dropped 5 bases and J dropped 3 bases, with 4 bases sitting between them. The CDR3 covers 11 residues. Germline CDR1 reads SGHAT; CDR2 reads FQNNGV. The CDR3 DNA sequence: TGTGCCAGCAGCCGAGAAGAGACCCAGTACTTC. Protein: CASSREETQYF.

This chain connects TRBV7-2 to TRBJ1-1; D is perhaps TRBD1 (6 bases). This CDR3 contains 15 residues. V was clipped by 1 base and J by 0 bases, with 9 bases between them. Germline V lookup: CDR1 SGHTA, CDR2 FQGNSA. The CDR3 DNA follows: TGTGCCAGCAGCTTAGATCGACAGGTGAACACTGAAGCTTTCTTT. As protein: CASSLDRQVNTEAFF.

V gene TRBV2 combines with J gene TRBJ2-1, with 10 bases lining up with TRBD2. CDR1 and CDR2 (germline): SNHLY, FYNNEI. This CDR3 contains 17 residues. V was clipped by 5 bases and J by 9 bases; unmatched bases: 16. The CDR3: CASSLNLAGVRTGEQFF. DNA of the CDR3: TGTGCCAGCAGTCTGAACCTAGCGGGAGTGCGGACAGGTGAGCAGTTCTTC.

The chain uses TRBV9 and TRBJ2-1, with TRBD2 as a possible D gene (6 bases). V gave up 0 bases and J gave up 6 bases, with 13 bases separating them. The germline CDR1 and CDR2 sequences are SGDLS and YYNGEE. This CDR3 is 15 amino acids long. The CDR3 DNA is TGTGCCAGCAGCGTAGTCGGGACTGGGCCCAATGAGCAGTTCTTC. The encoded protein is CASSVVGTGPNEQFF. The whole variable domain, remainder taken from reference TRBV9 and TRBJ2-1, is DSGVTQTPKHLITATGQRVTLRCSPRSGDLSVYWYQQSLDQGLQFLIQYYNGEERAKGNILERFSAQQFPDLHSELNLSSLELGDSALYFCASSVVGTGPNEQFFGPGTRLTVL.

This clone was counted once. V and J are TRBV5-1 and TRBJ2-1; 8 nucleotides line up with TRBD1. The V gene end was trimmed by 1 base and the J gene end by 6 bases; junction bases not matched to a gene: 9. There are 16 residues in the CDR3. Germline V gene lookup returns CDR1 SGHRS and CDR2 YFSETQ. CDR3 nucleotide sequence: TGCGCCAGCAGCTTGCTGGCTACAGGGGGAGGCAATGAGCAGTTCTTC. Residues: CASSLLATGGGNEQFF. Together with reference TRBV5-1 and TRBJ2-1, the CDR3 gives the full variable domain: KAGVTQTPRYLIKTRGQQVTLSCSPISGHRSVSWYQQTPGQGLQFLFEYFSETQRNKGNFPGRFSGRQFSNSRSEMNVSTLELGDSALYLCASSLLATGGGNEQFFGPGTRLTVL.

This sequence joins TRBV29-1 and TRBJ2-5, with 10 bases aligning to TRBD1. The germline V gene encodes CDR1 SQVTM and CDR2 ANQGSEA. CDR3 size: 15 residues. V gave up 4 bases and J gave up 5 bases; unmatched junction bases: 10. The CDR3 nucleotides read TGCAGCGTTGTAGACAGGGGGCGCTTAAGGGAGACCCAGTACTTC. Its translation: CSVVDRGRLRETQYF.

The chain has TRBV29-1 and TRBJ1-5, with D possibly being TRBD1 (5 bases). CDR3 size: 14 residues. V was clipped by 4 bases and J by 0 bases, with 10 bases between them. CDR1 and CDR2 (germline): SQVTM, ANQGSEA. The CDR3 loop is CSVGQGSSNQPQHF. CDR3 in DNA: TGCAGCGTTGGTCAGGGAAGTAGCAATCAGCCCCAGCATTTT.

V and J are TRBV2 and TRBJ2-5; the match to TRBD2 covers 9 bases. This CDR3 is built from 17 residues. The germline V gene has CDR1 SNHLY and CDR2 FYNNEI. Losses at the gene ends were 0 bases for V and 1 base for J; bases not matched to a gene: 6. CDR3 sequence (DNA): TGTGCCAGCAGTGAAGCTGGGAGCGGGAGGCCCCAAGAGACCCAGTACTTC. This gives the protein CASSEAGSGRPQETQYF.

The chain joins TRBV7-2 to TRBJ2-7; 8 nucleotides agree with TRBD2. The CDR3 is made up of 13 amino acids. Germline V gene data show CDR1 as SGHTA and CDR2 as FQGNSA. V was clipped by 4 bases and J by 6 bases; unmatched bases: 5. The CDR3 region is CASSSPGLGEQYF. In DNA, the CDR3 is TGTGCCAGCAGCTCCCCGGGACTAGGCGAGCAGTACTTC.

The chain uses TRBV5-5 and TRBJ1-4; D may be TRBD1 (5 bases). The germline V gene encodes CDR1 SGHKS and CDR2 YYEKEE (reference sequence). Trimming stripped 0 bases from V and 6 bases from J, with 18 bases between. The CDR3 runs to 17 residues. CDR3 loop: CASSLDPGSYLYEKLFF. In DNA form, the CDR3 reads TGTGCCAGCAGCTTGGATCCAGGGTCGTATCTTTATGAAAAACTGTTTTTT.

The V and J genes are TRBV5-6 and TRBJ2-3; D not resolved. Germline CDR1 SGHDT, CDR2 YYEEEE. Trimming took 4 bases from V and 4 from J, leaving 16 bases between them. This CDR3 comprises 15 residues. CDR3 nucleotide sequence: TGTGCCAGCAGCCCTCTAGGATCTTCTGCAGATACGCAGTATTTT. It is translated as CASSPLGSSADTQYF.

J is TRBJ2-7 and V is TRBV15; 8 nucleotides match TRBD2. Germline CDR1 and CDR2: LNHNV and YYDKDF (reference sequence). This CDR3 has 16 residues. Trimming cost V 0 bases and J 2 bases; bases outside gene matches: 6. CDR3 loop: CATSREDGRGPYEQYF. CDR3 in DNA: TGTGCCACCAGCAGAGAAGACGGGAGGGGTCCCTACGAGCAGTACTTC.

V gene TRBV25-1 combines with J gene TRBJ2-1, with TRBD2 matching over 8 bases. The CDR3 consists of 15 residues. V shed 2 bases and J 4 bases; nucleotides not matched to a gene: 4. Germline CDR1 and CDR2: MGHDK and SYGVNS. The chain's CDR3 is CASSEVLAGYNEQFF. DNA for the CDR3: TGTGCCAGCAGTGAAGTGCTAGCGGGTTACAATGAGCAGTTCTTC. The entire variable domain, with the rest obtained from reference TRBV25-1 and TRBJ2-1, is as follows: EADIYQTPRYLVIGTGKKITLECSQTMGHDKMYWYQQDPGMELHLIHYSYGVNSTEKGDLSSESTVSRIRTEHFPLTLESARPSHTSQYLCASSEVLAGYNEQFFGPGTRLTVL.

The count of this clone is one. The chain links TRBV4-3 to TRBJ1-2; D remains unclear. V lost 3 bases and J lost 2, with 7 bases in between. CDR1 is LGHNA and CDR2 is YSLEER in the germline V gene. The CDR3 spans 13 residues. The CDR3 reads CASSQLGNYGYTF. The CDR3 DNA follows: TGCGCCAGCAGCCAGCTAGGAAACTATGGCTACACCTTC.

The V and J genes are TRBV7-8 and TRBJ2-2, with 9 bases lining up with TRBD1. The CDR3 has 17 amino acids. Looked up from germline, CDR1 is SGHVS and CDR2 is FQNEAQ. The junction had 10 bases not matched to a gene; V was cut back by 3 bases and J by 5 bases. The CDR3 loop reads CASSFLAQGALTGELFF. DNA for the CDR3: TGTGCCAGCAGCTTTCTCGCACAGGGGGCGCTGACCGGGGAGCTGTTTTTT.

The chain joins TRBV29-1 to TRBJ1-1; D perhaps matches TRBD1 (5 bases). CDR3 length: 13 residues. V was cut by 4 bases and J by 0 bases, with 9 bases left in between. Germline V gene sequence: CDR1 SQVTM, CDR2 ANQGSEA. CDR3 nucleotide sequence: TGCAGCGTTGGCCGACAGATGAACACTGAAGCTTTCTTT. Amino acids: CSVGRQMNTEAFF.

The chain combines TRBV19 with TRBJ1-2; weak D call: TRBD1 (5 bases). CDR3 length: 16 amino acids. Germline-derived CDR1 and CDR2 are LNHDA and SQIVND (reference sequence). Trimming cost V 4 bases and J 1 base, with 16 bases left between them. The CDR3 DNA is TGTGCCAGTAGTACTCCGGGACTTGGACATAACTATGGCTACACCTTC. This translates into CASSTPGLGHNYGYTF.

This chain uses TRBV5-4 with TRBJ1-1, with D hard to call. The germline gives CDR1 SGHNT, CDR2 YYREEE (reference sequence). The ends were cut back, 6 bases at V and 1 base at J, with 10 bases in the middle. This CDR3 comprises 13 residues. The CDR3 DNA is TGTGCCAGCACCGTAATCGGGAACACTGAAGCTTTCTTT. Translating it yields CASTVIGNTEAFF.